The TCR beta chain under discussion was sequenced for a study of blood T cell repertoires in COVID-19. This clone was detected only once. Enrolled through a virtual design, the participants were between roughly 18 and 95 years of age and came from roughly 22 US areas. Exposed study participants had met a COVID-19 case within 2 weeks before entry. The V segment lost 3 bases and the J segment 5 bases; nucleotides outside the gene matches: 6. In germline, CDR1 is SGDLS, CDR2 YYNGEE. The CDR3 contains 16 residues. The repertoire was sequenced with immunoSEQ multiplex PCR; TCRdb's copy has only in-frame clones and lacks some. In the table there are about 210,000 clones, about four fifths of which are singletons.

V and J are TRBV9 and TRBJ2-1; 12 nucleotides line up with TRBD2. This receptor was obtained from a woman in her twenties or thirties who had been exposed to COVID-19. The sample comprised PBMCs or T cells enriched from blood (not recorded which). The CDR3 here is CASSAAPSGGDNEQFF. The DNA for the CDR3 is TGTGCCAGCAGCGCCGCCCCTAGCGGGGGGGACAATGAGCAGTTCTTC.